The 25 T cell receptor beta chains below were found in one sample sequenced in a study of response to subunit inactivated influenza vaccine. TCRdb passed the RT-PCR reads through MiXCR, listing each CDR3 protein once. This repertoire shows about 610,000 distinct CDR3 sequences, 12% to 15% found once; its top ten account for roughly 11%. This sample comprised PBMCs from blood, obtained approximately 13 days after vaccination. The receptors here all came from a man in his forties or fifties who received an inactivated influenza vaccine.

The chain uses TRBV7-9 and TRBJ2-5; 7 nucleotides match TRBD1. With V trimmed by 6 bases and J by 1 base, 2 bases remained unmatched. CDR3 length: 13 amino acids. Per germline, CDR1 SEHNR and CDR2 FQNEAQ (reference sequence). Here the CDR3 DNA reads TGTGCCAGCAGGGGACAGATCCAAGAGACCCAGTACTTC. It yields the protein CASRGQIQETQYF.

As for this clonotype: At one of its ends the junction is not consistent with the germline gene, which may arise from a read error. This rearrangement joins TRBV7-9 to TRBJ1-4, with TRBD1 as a possible D gene (6 bases). The germline V gene encodes CDR1 SEHNR and CDR2 FQNEAQ (reference sequence). The CDR3 runs to 16 residues. DNA for the CDR3: TGTGCCAGCAGCTTGGGCTCCGGGACAACCAATGAAAAACTGTTTTTT. Translated: CASSLGSGTTNEKLFF.

The gene calls are TRBV29-1 and TRBJ2-3; 10 bases fit TRBD1. This CDR3 comprises 14 residues. V gave up 7 bases and J gave up 1 base; unmatched junction bases: 5. In germline, CDR1 is SQVTM, CDR2 ANQGSEA. CDR3 bases: TGCAGCGGGGGGACAGGGGTACGCACAGATACGCAGTATTTT. Its translation: CSGGTGVRTDTQYF.

The chain uses TRBV30 and TRBJ2-1; a possible D gene is TRBD1 (6 bases). This CDR3 has 14 amino acids. The germline CDR1 and CDR2 sequences are GTSNPN and SVGIG (reference sequence). V dropped 2 bases and J dropped 5 bases, with 13 bases sitting between them. The CDR3 DNA reads TGTGCCTGGAGTATCGTGGGGGCTGACAATGAGCAGTTCTTC. Translating it yields CAWSIVGADNEQFF. Based on the CDR3 plus reference TRBV30 and TRBJ2-1, the full variable domain is SQTIHQWPATLVQPVGSPLSLECTVEGTSNPNLYWYRQAAGRGLQLLFYSVGIGQISSEVPQNLSASRPQDRQFILSSKKLLLSDSGFYLCAWSIVGADNEQFFGPGTRLTVL.

This chain uses TRBV20-1 with TRBJ2-1; D is possibly TRBD1 (6 bases). Germline V gene sequence: CDR1 DFQATT, CDR2 SNEGSKA (reference sequence). This CDR3 comprises 13 residues. The germline V and J ends were trimmed by 2 bases and 6 bases, with 11 bases remaining between them. The CDR3 protein is CSARFPRGNEQFF. CDR3 nucleotides: TGCAGTGCTAGATTCCCCAGGGGCAATGAGCAGTTCTTC.

This clonotype was picked up many times. The chain couples TRBV9 to TRBJ2-1, with D perhaps TRBD2 (6 bases). Germline assignment: CDR1 SGDLS and CDR2 YYNGEE. The ends were cut back, 2 bases at V and 0 bases at J, with 9 bases in the middle. The CDR3 covers 15 residues. CDR3 amino acids: CASSVRDSSYNEQFF. The CDR3 bases are TGTGCCAGCAGCGTCCGGGACTCCTCCTACAATGAGCAGTTCTTC.

This clonotype has a handful of counts. The CDR3 spells CASSPGWGRTIQETQYF. The CDR3 DNA is TGTGCCAGCAGTCCCGGATGGGGGAGAACGATACAAGAGACCCAGTACTTC. The chain recombines TRBV12-3 or TRBV12-4 with TRBJ2-5, with D perhaps being TRBD1 or TRBD2 (5 bases each). The CDR3 has 17 amino acids. V was trimmed by 5 bases and J by 2 bases, leaving 21 bases between them.

The sample holds a few counts of this clonotype. The chain joins TRBV5-1 to TRBJ2-3, with 9 bases lining up with TRBD2. The trim removed 0 bases at V and 2 bases at J, leaving 7 bases unmatched. Germline loops: CDR1 SGHRS, CDR2 YFSETQ. The CDR3 sequence is 17 residues long. In DNA, the CDR3 is TGCGCCAGCAGCTTGGCCCCTAGCGGGGCGATCACAGATACGCAGTATTTT. Translation: CASSLAPSGAITDTQYF.

Only a few counts were recorded for this clonotype. J is TRBJ2-5 and V is TRBV10-3; D unclear. This CDR3 region has 14 residues. V lost 2 bases and J 5 bases, leaving 12 bases between the germline ends. The germline gives CDR1 ENHRY, CDR2 SYGVKD. The CDR3 DNA is TGTGCCATCAGTGAGCTCGCTAGATTTGAGACCCAGTACTTC. Residues: CAISELARFETQYF.

The table lists this clonotype with many counts. J is TRBJ1-2 and V is TRBV20-1; D is unclear. Germline V gives CDR1 DFQATT, CDR2 SNEGSKA (reference sequence). The length of the CDR3 is 11 residues. V was trimmed by 3 bases and J by 6 bases, leaving 8 bases between them. The CDR3 loop is CSASRTNGYTF. The CDR3 bases are TGCAGTGCTAGTCGGACGAATGGCTACACCTTC.

In this sample, this clonotype turned up a few times. The chain is built from TRBV5-1 and TRBJ2-1; TRBD2 is a possible D gene (6 bases). The CDR3 extends over 13 amino acids. Germline lookup yields CDR1 SGHRS and CDR2 YFSETQ. V gave up 1 base and J gave up 10 bases, with 12 bases separating them. The CDR3 sequence is CASSLLKGREQFF. In nucleotides, the CDR3 is TGCGCCAGCAGCTTGTTGAAGGGGAGGGAGCAGTTCTTC.

The chain is built from TRBV6-5 and TRBJ1-1, with a possible D match to TRBD1 (5 bases). The V and J ends lost 4 bases and 4 bases respectively, with 13 bases between them. From germline, CDR1 is MNHEY and CDR2 SVGAGI. The CDR3 sequence is 14 residues long. The CDR3 region is CASSSAGLGTEAFF. The CDR3 DNA reads TGTGCCAGCAGTTCCGCAGGGCTTGGCACTGAAGCTTTCTTT.

J is TRBJ2-7 and V is TRBV6-1, with TRBD1 matching over 10 bases. Germline V lookup: CDR1 MNHNS, CDR2 SASEGT. The CDR3 has 15 residues. V trimming: 7 bases; J trimming: 6 bases; junction bases outside the gene matches: 12. The CDR3 region is CASNPTGTGVGEQYF. CDR3 coding DNA: TGTGCCAGCAACCCGACCGGGACAGGGGTAGGCGAGCAGTACTTC.

The V call is TRBV7-2, the J call TRBJ2-5; unclear D gene. The CDR3 length is 14 residues. CDR1 is SGHTA, CDR2 FQGNSA, per germline. Trimming removed 2 bases at V and 2 bases at J, with 9 bases between. CDR3 DNA sequence: TGTGCCAGCAGCTTATCCCCGGATCAAGAGACCCAGTACTTC. Translation gives CASSLSPDQETQYF.

J is TRBJ2-3 and V is TRBV6-5, with TRBD2 matching over 7 bases. Losses at the gene ends were 4 bases for V and 0 bases for J; bases not matched to a gene: 4. Germline assignment: CDR1 MNHEY and CDR2 SVGAGI. The CDR3 runs 15 residues. CDR3: CASSFLAESTDTQYF. In nucleotides, the CDR3 is TGTGCCAGCAGTTTCCTAGCGGAGAGCACAGATACGCAGTATTTT.

The chain carries TRBV28 and TRBJ2-1; D possibly matches TRBD1 or TRBD2 (5 bases each). The V and J ends lost 5 bases and 5 bases respectively, with 16 bases between them. Germline V gives CDR1 MDHEN, CDR2 SYDVKM. This CDR3 region has 15 residues. CDR3 sequence: CASSPPGTRDNEQFF. DNA for the CDR3: TGTGCCAGCAGTCCCCCCGGGACGAGGGACAATGAGCAGTTCTTC.

V usage is TRBV5-5 and J usage is TRBJ2-2; the match to TRBD2 covers 11 bases. J gave up 5 bases and V 5 bases, and 5 bases lay outside the gene matches. Germline CDR1 is SGHKS and CDR2 is YYEKEE (reference sequence). This CDR3 contains 15 residues. CDR3 DNA: TGTGCCAGCAGATCAGGGACTAGCGGAACCGGGGAGCTGTTTTTT. The encoded protein is CASRSGTSGTGELFF.

This clonotype has only a few counts. The chain carries TRBV7-2 and TRBJ1-5; 9 bases agree with TRBD1. This CDR3 region has 15 residues. J gave up 1 base and V 6 bases, and 4 bases lay outside the gene matches. The germline V gene encodes CDR1 SGHTA and CDR2 FQGNSA. CDR3 DNA: TGTGCCAGCAGGGGACAGGGTGGAAGCAATCAGCCCCAGCATTTT. Protein sequence: CASRGQGGSNQPQHF.

V usage is TRBV6-2 or TRBV6-3 and J usage is TRBJ2-3; 8 nucleotides agree with TRBD2. The CDR3 extends over 15 amino acids. V lost 3 bases to trimming and J lost 5 bases; unmatched junction nucleotides: 7. The germline gives CDR1 MNHEY, CDR2 SVGEGT. The CDR3 loop is CASSYLGLELDTQYF. CDR3 in DNA: TGTGCCAGCAGTTATTTGGGACTAGAATTAGATACGCAGTATTTT.

This sequence joins TRBV9 and TRBJ2-3; D unclear. The germline V gene encodes CDR1 SGDLS and CDR2 YYNGEE. This CDR3 region has 16 residues. V gave up 0 bases and J gave up 1 base, with 12 bases separating them. The chain's CDR3 is CASSVDPRLGTDTQYF. CDR3 bases: TGTGCCAGCAGCGTAGATCCCCGGTTAGGCACAGATACGCAGTATTTT.

Concerning this clonotype: At one of its ends the junction is not consistent with the germline gene, which may arise from a read error. V usage is TRBV5-1 and J usage is TRBJ2-1; 8 bases fit TRBD1. Germline values: CDR1 SGHRS, CDR2 YFSETQ. The CDR3 covers 15 residues. The chain's CDR3 is CASSLDRALVNEQFF. CDR3 DNA sequence: TGCGCCAGCAGTTTGGACAGGGCGTTGGTGAATGAGCAGTTCTTC.

This clonotype was detected only a few times. The chain links TRBV12-3 or TRBV12-4 to TRBJ1-1, with D unresolved. V dropped 1 base and J dropped 4 bases, with 13 bases sitting between them. This CDR3 spans 15 amino acids. This CDR3 reads CASSLVPTETTEAFF. CDR3 in DNA: TGTGCCAGCAGTTTAGTACCTACAGAGACCACTGAAGCTTTCTTT.

This chain joins TRBV12-3 or TRBV12-4 and TRBJ1-1; 7 positions agree with TRBD1. CDR3 length equals 15 residues. Trimming cost V 10 bases and J 5 bases; bases outside gene matches: 16. CDR3 nucleotide sequence: TGTGCCACATTAACAGGGGTCGTATTGGGAACTGAAGCTTTCTTT. Amino acid sequence: CATLTGVVLGTEAFF.

This chain links TRBV11-2 with TRBJ2-5, with D unclear. This CDR3 is 16 amino acids long. CDR1 is SGHAT, CDR2 FQNNGV, per germline. Trimming removed 2 bases from V and 3 bases from J, with 16 bases in between. CDR3 sequence: CASSLLTDLYKETQYF. The CDR3 DNA reads as TGTGCCAGCAGCTTACTTACGGACCTTTACAAAGAGACCCAGTACTTC. The full variable domain, its missing parts supplied by reference TRBV11-2 and TRBJ2-5, is EAGVAQSPRYKIIEKRQSVAFWCNPISGHATLYWYQQILGQGPKLLIQFQNNGVVDDSQLPKDRFSAERLKGVDSTLKIQPAKLEDSAVYLCASSLLTDLYKETQYFGPGTRLLVL.

In this sample, this clonotype turned up many times. The chain recombines TRBV7-8 with TRBJ1-5; 8 bases fit TRBD1. Germline lookup yields CDR1 SGHVS and CDR2 FQNEAQ. V gave up 5 bases and J gave up 0 bases; unmatched junction bases: 6. The CDR3 is 16 amino acids. Written as DNA, the CDR3 is TGTGCCAGCAGCGAAGGGACAGGTGGTAGCAATCAGCCCCAGCATTTT. This sequence encodes CASSEGTGGSNQPQHF.